Listed below are T cell receptor beta chains from one sample, sequenced in a study of beta chain features in type 1 diabetes. The assay was immunoSEQ multiplex PCR, and TCRdb's table has in-frame clones only and misses some. The data show 200,000 to 250,000 clones, 9.6% seen once. Sequences were obtained from naive CD4+ T cells from blood. Every receptor here comes from a woman younger than 30 in good health. Both conserved end residues are part of each CDR3. Each record gives: clone size, D gene, V gene, J gene, CDR3 protein, CDR3 DNA. D genes are given only for firm matches. Some rows have no size entry. The others give once, few or many, or a class for an expanded clone.

-,-,TRBV7-9,TRBJ2-3,CASSPDRLRTDTQYF,TGTGCCAGCAGCCCCGACAGGTTACGCACAGATACGCAGTATTTT
-,TRBD1,TRBV5-1,TRBJ2-7,CASSWGQVTGEQYF,TGCGCCAGCAGCTGGGGACAGGTTACGGGCGAGCAGTACTTC
-,-,TRBV5-4,TRBJ2-2,CASSSGGTQANTGELFF,TGTGCCAGCAGCTCTGGTGGCACACAAGCGAACACCGGGGAGCTGTTTTTT
few,TRBD1,TRBV2,TRBJ2-3,CASRGTGGYTDTQYF,TGTGCCAGCAGGGGGACAGGGGGCTACACAGATACGCAGTATTTT
few,TRBD1,TRBV2,TRBJ2-7,CASHRWTGVSEQYF,TGTGCCAGTCACCGATGGACAGGGGTTAGCGAGCAGTACTTC
few,TRBD1,TRBV7-9,TRBJ2-1,CASSGTGFSEQFF,TGTGCCAGCAGCGGGACAGGGTTCAGTGAGCAGTTCTTC
few,-,TRBV30,TRBJ2-1,CAWSLIQWNEQFF,TGTGCCTGGAGTCTAATACAGTGGAACGAGCAGTTCTTC
few,TRBD2,TRBV6-6,TRBJ2-1,CASSQTSGSKNEQFF,TGTGCCAGCAGTCAGACTAGCGGGAGTAAGAATGAGCAGTTCTTC
-,-,TRBV5-1,TRBJ2-3,CASSFSQGKDTQYF,TGCGCCAGCAGCTTTTCACAGGGAAAAGATACGCAGTATTTT
-,-,TRBV7-6,TRBJ2-7,CASSMKDSNYEQYF,TGTGCCAGCAGCATGAAGGACAGCAACTACGAGCAGTACTTC
few,TRBD1,TRBV28,TRBJ2-7,CASSSDRGAYEQYF,TGTGCCAGCAGCTCCGACAGGGGAGCCTACGAGCAGTACTTC
few,-,TRBV2,TRBJ2-6,CASSEGGSGANVLTF,TGTGCCAGCAGTGAGGGGGGCTCTGGGGCCAACGTCCTGACTTTC
few,-,TRBV9,TRBJ2-7,CASSPDSLPLGEQYF,TGTGCCAGCAGCCCCGACAGTTTGCCCCTCGGCGAGCAGTACTTC
-,-,TRBV21-1,TRBJ2-7,CASSKKPQGSGSSYEQYF,TGTGCCAGCAGCAAAAAGCCCCAAGGGAGCGGCAGCTCCTACGAGCAGTACTTC
few,-,TRBV6-1,TRBJ1-2,CASSVWTGNYGYTF,TGTGCCAGCAGTGTATGGACGGGGAACTATGGCTACACCTTC
-,-,TRBV29-1,TRBJ2-2,CSVRLKVAGNTGELFF,TGCAGCGTCCGCCTAAAGGTGGCGGGGAACACCGGGGAGCTGTTTTTT
few,TRBD1,TRBV28,TRBJ1-2,CASREGTDYGYTF,TGTGCCAGCAGAGAGGGGACAGACTATGGCTACACCTTC
-,TRBD1,TRBV19,TRBJ2-3,CASSKQGVGTDTQYF,TGTGCCAGTAGTAAGCAGGGGGTAGGCACAGATACGCAGTATTTT
-,-,TRBV2,TRBJ2-5,CASRILTRGETQYF,TGTGCCAGCAGGATCCTGACGAGAGGAGAGACCCAGTACTTC
-,-,TRBV5-1,TRBJ2-1,CASSLRGAVFYDEQFF,TGCGCCAGCAGCTTGCGGGGGGCTGTCTTTTATGATGAGCAGTTCTTC
few,-,TRBV25-1,TRBJ2-3,CASRQRETDTQYF,TGTGCCAGTAGACAGAGAGAAACAGATACGCAGTATTTT
-,TRBD1,TRBV2,TRBJ2-5,CASNRIGQGVGETQYF,TGTGCCAGCAATAGAATCGGACAGGGGGTAGGGGAGACCCAGTACTTC
-,TRBD1,TRBV6-1,TRBJ2-2,CASPRDRASGELFF,TGTGCCAGCCCCCGGGACAGGGCATCCGGGGAGCTGTTTTTT
few,-,TRBV21-1,TRBJ1-1,CASSKRHFKSEAFF,TGTGCCAGCAGCAAGAGGCACTTTAAGTCTGAAGCTTTCTTT
few,TRBD2,TRBV25-1,TRBJ2-4,CASSDWREGGGNIQYF,TGTGCCAGCAGTGATTGGCGGGAGGGCGGGGGAAACATTCAGTACTTC
few,-,TRBV19,TRBJ2-2,CASAGGNPGELFF,TGTGCCAGCGCGGGTGGGAATCCCGGGGAGCTGTTTTTT
few,TRBD1,TRBV19,TRBJ2-1,CASSGRQGVYNEQFF,TGTGCCAGTAGTGGTCGACAGGGCGTCTACAATGAGCAGTTCTTC
-,-,TRBV19,TRBJ1-5,CASSSMPGQNSNQPQHF,TGTGCCAGTAGCTCTATGCCCGGACAGAATAGCAATCAGCCCCAGCATTTT
-,-,TRBV10-3,TRBJ2-1,CAISDSGFDEQFF,TGTGCCATCAGTGATTCGGGTTTCGATGAGCAGTTCTTC
-,-,TRBV18,TRBJ1-1,CASSPTRPNTEAFF,TGTGCCAGCTCACCAACACGTCCGAACACTGAAGCTTTCTTT
few,TRBD1,TRBV9,TRBJ1-1,CASSADRDTSEAFF,TGTGCCAGCAGCGCCGACAGGGATACGTCTGAAGCTTTCTTT
-,-,TRBV5-5,TRBJ1-2,CASSWGDPRNGYTF,TGTGCCAGCAGCTGGGGGGACCCCCGGAATGGCTACACCTTC
few,TRBD2,TRBV5-1,TRBJ2-7,CASSLGGLAGHYEQYF,TGCGCCAGCAGCTTGGGGGGACTAGCGGGTCACTACGAGCAGTACTTC
many,TRBD2,TRBV29-1,TRBJ2-7,CSVGTSGIFEQYF,TGCAGCGTCGGGACTAGCGGGATTTTCGAGCAGTACTTC
-,-,TRBV5-1,TRBJ2-7,CASSLGNREGEQYF,TGCGCCAGCAGCTTGGGTAACAGGGAGGGCGAGCAGTACTTC
many,TRBD1,TRBV27,TRBJ2-6,CASSLVGTGEFGANVLTF,TGTGCCAGCAGTTTAGTTGGGACAGGGGAGTTTGGGGCCAACGTCCTGACTTTC
-,TRBD1,TRBV2,TRBJ2-7,CASSVDRGNYEQYF,TGTGCCAGCAGTGTGGACAGGGGGAACTACGAGCAGTACTTC
-,TRBD1,TRBV5-1,TRBJ1-6,CASSLGQGHSPLHF,TGCGCCAGCAGCTTGGGACAGGGACATTCACCCCTCCACTTT
-,-,TRBV29-1,TRBJ1-1,CSVHRRLRTEAFF,TGCAGCGTCCACAGGCGGCTGCGAACTGAAGCTTTCTTT
few,-,TRBV7-2,TRBJ2-4,CASSLGLGMIAKNIQYF,TGTGCCAGCAGCTTGGGACTGGGCATGATAGCCAAAAACATTCAGTACTTC
many,-,TRBV29-1,TRBJ2-5,CSVSRGLGQETQYF,TGCAGCGTTTCCCGAGGATTAGGCCAAGAGACCCAGTACTTC
-,-,TRBV2,TRBJ1-5,CASSRGLAGNQPQHF,TGTGCCAGCAGTCGAGGGTTAGCAGGCAATCAGCCCCAGCATTTT
few,TRBD2,TRBV7-6,TRBJ2-3,CASSLLASGGADTQYF,TGTGCCAGCAGCTTACTGGCTAGCGGGGGGGCAGATACGCAGTATTTT
-,TRBD1,TRBV30,TRBJ1-1,CAWRVRQGTEAFF,TGTGCCTGGAGGGTTAGACAGGGAACTGAAGCTTTCTTT
few,-,TRBV19,TRBJ2-2,CASSIDHTGGGNTGELFF,TGTGCCAGTAGTATAGATCACACAGGGGGGGGGAACACCGGGGAGCTGTTTTTT
-,-,TRBV2,TRBJ1-5,CASSQTGSLQPQHF,TGTGCCAGCAGTCAAACAGGGTCATTACAGCCCCAGCATTTT
few,TRBD2,TRBV6-1,TRBJ2-1,CASSDRGLAGVYEQFF,TGTGCCAGCAGTGACCGCGGCCTAGCGGGAGTCTATGAGCAGTTCTTC
-,TRBD1,TRBV29-1,TRBJ2-5,CSRKGIGGREQYF,TGCAGCAGAAAAGGGATAGGGGGCAGAGAGCAGTACTTC
few,-,TRBV6-1,TRBJ2-5,CASSLWATRTQYF,TGTGCCAGCAGTCTATGGGCCACGCGGACCCAGTACTTC
many,TRBD1,TRBV4-1,TRBJ1-2,CASSQGDSRNYGYTF,TGCGCCAGCAGCCAAGGGGACAGTCGGAACTATGGCTACACCTTC
-,TRBD1,TRBV18,TRBJ1-4,CASSRDRSGNEKLFF,TGTGCCAGCTCACGGGACAGGTCCGGTAATGAAAAACTGTTTTTT
few,-,TRBV7-9,TRBJ2-1,CASSLVGGYRQFF,TGTGCCAGCAGCTTAGTCGGTGGTTATAGGCAGTTCTTC
-,TRBD2,TRBV7-9,TRBJ2-1,CASSLIAGVYNEQFF,TGTGCCAGCAGCTTAATAGCGGGAGTCTACAATGAGCAGTTCTTC
-,TRBD2,TRBV5-6,TRBJ2-1,CASSDGLAGGRSYNEQFF,TGTGCCAGCAGCGACGGACTAGCGGGGGGGCGGTCCTACAATGAGCAGTTCTTC
few,TRBD2,TRBV30,TRBJ2-7,CAWSSGTSYEQYF,TGTGCCTGGTCTAGCGGGACCTCCTACGAGCAGTACTTC
few,TRBD2,TRBV9,TRBJ2-3,CASSPRGAGGTDTQYF,TGTGCCAGCAGCCCGCGGGGGGCGGGCGGCACAGATACGCAGTATTTT
-,TRBD1,TRBV5-1,TRBJ2-1,CASSLSLGQTYNEQFF,TGCGCCAGCAGCTTGTCTCTGGGACAGACCTACAATGAGCAGTTCTTC
-,TRBD1,TRBV2,TRBJ1-2,CASSEETGGNYGYTF,TGTGCCAGCAGTGAAGAGACAGGGGGGAACTATGGCTACACCTTC
few,-,TRBV30,TRBJ1-5,CAWSVAGIRIQPQHF,TGTGCCTGGAGTGTAGCAGGGATAAGAATTCAGCCCCAGCATTTT
-,TRBD1,TRBV5-6,TRBJ1-4,CASSPLRGQGREKLFF,TGTGCCAGCAGCCCCCTTCGCGGACAGGGGCGGGAAAAACTGTTTTTT